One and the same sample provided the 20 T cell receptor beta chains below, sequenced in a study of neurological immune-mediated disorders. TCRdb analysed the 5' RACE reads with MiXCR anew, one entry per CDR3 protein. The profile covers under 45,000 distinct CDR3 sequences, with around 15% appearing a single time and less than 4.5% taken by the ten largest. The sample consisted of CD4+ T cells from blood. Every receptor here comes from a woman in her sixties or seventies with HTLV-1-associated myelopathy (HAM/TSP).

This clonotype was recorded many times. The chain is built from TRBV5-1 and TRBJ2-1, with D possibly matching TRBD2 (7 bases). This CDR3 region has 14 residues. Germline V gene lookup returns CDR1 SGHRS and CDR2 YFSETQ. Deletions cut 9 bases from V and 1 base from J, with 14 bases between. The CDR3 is CATKGGPSYNEQFF. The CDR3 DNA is TGCGCCACCAAGGGGGGGCCGTCCTACAATGAGCAGTTCTTC.

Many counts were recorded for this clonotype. CDR3 in amino acids: CSVGTGDDTQYF. CDR3 bases: TGCAGCGTAGGGACAGGAGACGATACGCAGTATTTT. The rearrangement links TRBV29-1 to TRBJ2-3; 8 positions agree with TRBD1. This CDR3 has 12 residues. Germline lookup yields CDR1 SQVTM and CDR2 ANQGSEA. V was pared by 6 bases and J by 6 bases, with 5 bases of the junction left unmatched.

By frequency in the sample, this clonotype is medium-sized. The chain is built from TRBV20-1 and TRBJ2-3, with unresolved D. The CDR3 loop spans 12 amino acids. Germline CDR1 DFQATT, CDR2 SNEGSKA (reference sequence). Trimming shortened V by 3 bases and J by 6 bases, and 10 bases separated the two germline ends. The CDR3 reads CSARFAADTQYF. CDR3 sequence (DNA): TGCAGTGCTAGGTTCGCCGCCGATACGCAGTATTTT.

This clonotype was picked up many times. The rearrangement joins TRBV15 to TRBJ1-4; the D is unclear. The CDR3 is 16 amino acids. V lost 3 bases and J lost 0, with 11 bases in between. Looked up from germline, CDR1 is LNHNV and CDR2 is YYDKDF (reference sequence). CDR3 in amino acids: CATSSLETPTNEKLFF. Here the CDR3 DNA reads TGTGCCACCAGCAGCCTGGAAACCCCAACTAATGAAAAACTGTTTTTT. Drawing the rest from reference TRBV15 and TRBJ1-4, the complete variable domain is DAMVIQNPRYQVTQFGKPVTLSCSQTLNHNVMYWYQQKSSQAPKLLFHYYDKDFNNEADTPDNFQSRRPNTSFCFLDIRSPGLGDTAMYLCATSSLETPTNEKLFFGSGTQLSVL.

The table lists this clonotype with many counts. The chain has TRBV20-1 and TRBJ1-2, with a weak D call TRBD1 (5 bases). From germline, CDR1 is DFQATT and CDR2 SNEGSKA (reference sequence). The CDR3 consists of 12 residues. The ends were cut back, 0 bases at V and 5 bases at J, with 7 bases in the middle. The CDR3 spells CSARDGAYGYTF. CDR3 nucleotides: TGCAGTGCTAGAGATGGGGCTTATGGCTACACCTTC.

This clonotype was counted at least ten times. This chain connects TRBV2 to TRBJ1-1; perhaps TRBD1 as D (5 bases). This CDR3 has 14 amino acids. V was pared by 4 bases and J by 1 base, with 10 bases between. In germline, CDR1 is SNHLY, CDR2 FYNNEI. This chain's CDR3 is CASSATVTNTEAFF. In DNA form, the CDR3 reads TGTGCCAGCAGTGCGACAGTCACGAACACTGAAGCTTTCTTT.

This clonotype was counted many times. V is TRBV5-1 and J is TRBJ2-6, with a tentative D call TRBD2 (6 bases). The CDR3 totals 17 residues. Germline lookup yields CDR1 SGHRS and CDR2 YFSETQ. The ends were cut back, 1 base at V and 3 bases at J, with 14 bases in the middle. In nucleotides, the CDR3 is TGCGCCAGCAGCTTGTTTGGGGGAGGTGGTGGGGCCAACGTCCTGACTTTC. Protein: CASSLFGGGGGANVLTF.

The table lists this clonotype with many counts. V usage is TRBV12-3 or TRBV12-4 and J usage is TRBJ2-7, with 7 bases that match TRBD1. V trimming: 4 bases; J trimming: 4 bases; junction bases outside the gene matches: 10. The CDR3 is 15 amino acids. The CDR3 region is CASSSGQPSGYEQYF. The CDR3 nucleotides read TGTGCCAGCAGTTCGGGACAGCCTTCAGGGTACGAGCAGTACTTC.

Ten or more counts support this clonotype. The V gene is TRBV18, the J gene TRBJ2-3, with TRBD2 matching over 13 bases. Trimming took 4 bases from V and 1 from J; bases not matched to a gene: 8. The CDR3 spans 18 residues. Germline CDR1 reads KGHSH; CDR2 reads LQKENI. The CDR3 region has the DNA TGTGCCAGCTCACGAACTAGCGGGGGGGCGTCGGGCACAGATACGCAGTATTTT. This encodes CASSRTSGGASGTDTQYF.

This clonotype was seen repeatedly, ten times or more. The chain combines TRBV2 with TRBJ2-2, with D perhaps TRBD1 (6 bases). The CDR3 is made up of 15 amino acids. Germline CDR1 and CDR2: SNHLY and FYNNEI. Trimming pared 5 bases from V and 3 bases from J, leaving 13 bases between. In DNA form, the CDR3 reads TGTGCCAGCAGTCTACAGGGATATGACACCGGGGAGCTGTTTTTT. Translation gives CASSLQGYDTGELFF.

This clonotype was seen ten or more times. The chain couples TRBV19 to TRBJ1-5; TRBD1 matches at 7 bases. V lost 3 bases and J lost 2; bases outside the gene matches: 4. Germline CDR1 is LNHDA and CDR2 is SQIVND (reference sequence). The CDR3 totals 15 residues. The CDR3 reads CASSIGTGGNQPQHF. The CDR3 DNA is TGTGCCAGTAGTATCGGTACAGGGGGCAATCAGCCCCAGCATTTT.

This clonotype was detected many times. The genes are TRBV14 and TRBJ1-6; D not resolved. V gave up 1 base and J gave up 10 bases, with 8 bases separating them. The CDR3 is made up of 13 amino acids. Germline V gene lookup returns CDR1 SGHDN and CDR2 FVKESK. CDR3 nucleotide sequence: TGTGCCAGCAGCCAAGTGAGGGAATCACCCCTCCACTTT. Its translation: CASSQVRESPLHF.

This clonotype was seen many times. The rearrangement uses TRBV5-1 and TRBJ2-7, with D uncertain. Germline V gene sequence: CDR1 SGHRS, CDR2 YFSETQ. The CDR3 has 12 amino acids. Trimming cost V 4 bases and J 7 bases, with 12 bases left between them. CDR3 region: CASSSTLQEQYF. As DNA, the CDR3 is TGCGCCAGCAGCAGTACACTTCAAGAGCAGTACTTC.

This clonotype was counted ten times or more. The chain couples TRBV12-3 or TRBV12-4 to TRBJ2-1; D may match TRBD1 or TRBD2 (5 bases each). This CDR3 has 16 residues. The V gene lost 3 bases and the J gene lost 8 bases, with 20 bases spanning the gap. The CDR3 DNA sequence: TGTGCCAGCAGTTTTGGGCCGGGACGCCGGGTGGATGAGCAGTTCTTC. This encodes CASSFGPGRRVDEQFF.

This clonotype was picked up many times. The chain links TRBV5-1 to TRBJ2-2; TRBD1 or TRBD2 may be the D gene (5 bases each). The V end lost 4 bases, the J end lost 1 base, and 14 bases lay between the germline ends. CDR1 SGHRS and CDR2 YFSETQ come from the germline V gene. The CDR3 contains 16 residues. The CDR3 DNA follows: TGCGCCAGCAGCGGAACCGGGACGTTGAACACCGGGGAGCTGTTTTTT. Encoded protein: CASSGTGTLNTGELFF.

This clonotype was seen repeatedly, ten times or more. Written as DNA, the CDR3 is TGCGCCAGCAGCCAAGGCCCTATCGAGCCCCAGCATTTT. As protein: CASSQGPIEPQHF. The chain couples TRBV4-1 to TRBJ1-5; D is undetermined. Trimming stripped 1 base from V and 8 bases from J, with 9 bases between. Germline V gives CDR1 MGHRA, CDR2 YSYEKL. The CDR3 spans 13 residues.

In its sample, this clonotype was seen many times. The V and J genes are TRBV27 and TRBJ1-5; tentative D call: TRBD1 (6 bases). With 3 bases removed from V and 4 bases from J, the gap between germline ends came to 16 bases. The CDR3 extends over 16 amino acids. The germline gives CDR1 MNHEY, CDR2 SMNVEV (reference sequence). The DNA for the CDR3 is TGTGCCAGCAGTTTGAAGGGACAATCACTGAATCAGCCCCAGCATTTT. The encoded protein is CASSLKGQSLNQPQHF.

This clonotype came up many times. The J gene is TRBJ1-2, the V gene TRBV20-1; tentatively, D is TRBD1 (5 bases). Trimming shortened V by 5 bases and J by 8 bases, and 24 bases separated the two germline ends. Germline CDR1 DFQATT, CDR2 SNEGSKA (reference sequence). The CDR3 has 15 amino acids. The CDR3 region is CSALRDPQGLGGYTF. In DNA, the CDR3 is TGCAGTGCTCTTAGGGATCCCCAGGGCCTCGGAGGCTACACCTTC.

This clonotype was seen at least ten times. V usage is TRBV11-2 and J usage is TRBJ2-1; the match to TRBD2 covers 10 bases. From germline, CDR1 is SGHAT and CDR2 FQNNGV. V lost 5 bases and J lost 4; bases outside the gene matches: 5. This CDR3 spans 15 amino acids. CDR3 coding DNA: TGTGCCAGCAGCAAGACTAGCGGGTTATACAATGAGCAGTTCTTC. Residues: CASSKTSGLYNEQFF.

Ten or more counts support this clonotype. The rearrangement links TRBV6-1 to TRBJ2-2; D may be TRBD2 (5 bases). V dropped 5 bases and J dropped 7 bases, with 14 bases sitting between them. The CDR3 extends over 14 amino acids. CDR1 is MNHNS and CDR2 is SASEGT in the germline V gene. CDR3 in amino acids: CASSPGRRGGELFF. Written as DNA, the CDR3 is TGTGCCAGCAGTCCGGGAAGAAGAGGCGGGGAGCTGTTTTTT.